The sequence of this T cell receptor beta chain was determined in a study of T-cell memory formation after mild COVID-19. Study background: Among the donors, TCR clusters were largely specific to each donor. The study's findings and limits: Most CD4+ clones that shrank were in CM and EM, while CD8+ ones turned up in EMRA. While clones contracting from day 15 to 85 were balanced between CD4 and CD8, later expanders leaned CD4+. Within pre-infection memory, some responding clones were found, suggesting cross-reactive memory joined.

TCRdb re-called the 5' RACE reads with MiXCR, one entry per CDR3 protein. The repertoire holds 500,000 to 550,000 distinct CDR3 sequences, with around 21% as singletons. The germline CDR1 and CDR2 sequences are GTSNPN and SVGIG (reference sequence). The V and J ends lost 0 bases and 2 bases respectively, with 10 bases between them. The CDR3 covers 14 residues. Only a few counts were recorded for this clonotype. Its antigen remains unidentified. The TCR originated in an adult woman who had mild COVID-19 (a few samples of this study predate the infection). Cell type and time point are not known. The rearrangement links TRBV30 to TRBJ1-2; D is unresolved. Sequencing input: PBMCs or a T cell subset sorted from them (not recorded which). Here the CDR3 DNA reads TGTGCCTGGAGTGTGGGCGTAGCGAACTATGGCTACACCTTC. Translated, it gives CAWSVGVANYGYTF.